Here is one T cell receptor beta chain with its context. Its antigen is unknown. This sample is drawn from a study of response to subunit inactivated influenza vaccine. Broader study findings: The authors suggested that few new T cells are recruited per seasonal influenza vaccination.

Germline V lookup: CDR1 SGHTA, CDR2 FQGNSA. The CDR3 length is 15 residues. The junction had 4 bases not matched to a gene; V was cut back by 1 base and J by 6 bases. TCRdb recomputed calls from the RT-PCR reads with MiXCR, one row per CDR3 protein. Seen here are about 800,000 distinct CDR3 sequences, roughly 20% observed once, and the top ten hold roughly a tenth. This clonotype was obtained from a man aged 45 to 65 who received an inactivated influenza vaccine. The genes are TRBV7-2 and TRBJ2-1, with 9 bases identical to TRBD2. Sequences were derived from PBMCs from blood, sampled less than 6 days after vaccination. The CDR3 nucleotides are TGTGCCAGCAGCTTAGACGGGACTAGCCTCAATGAGCAGTTCTTC. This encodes CASSLDGTSLNEQFF. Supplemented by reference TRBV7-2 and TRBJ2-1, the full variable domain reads GAGVSQSPSNKVTEKGKDVELRCDPISGHTALYWYRQSLGQGLEFLIYFQGNSAPDKSGLPSDRFSAERTGGSVSTLTIQRTQQEDSAVYLCASSLDGTSLNEQFFGPGTRLTVL.